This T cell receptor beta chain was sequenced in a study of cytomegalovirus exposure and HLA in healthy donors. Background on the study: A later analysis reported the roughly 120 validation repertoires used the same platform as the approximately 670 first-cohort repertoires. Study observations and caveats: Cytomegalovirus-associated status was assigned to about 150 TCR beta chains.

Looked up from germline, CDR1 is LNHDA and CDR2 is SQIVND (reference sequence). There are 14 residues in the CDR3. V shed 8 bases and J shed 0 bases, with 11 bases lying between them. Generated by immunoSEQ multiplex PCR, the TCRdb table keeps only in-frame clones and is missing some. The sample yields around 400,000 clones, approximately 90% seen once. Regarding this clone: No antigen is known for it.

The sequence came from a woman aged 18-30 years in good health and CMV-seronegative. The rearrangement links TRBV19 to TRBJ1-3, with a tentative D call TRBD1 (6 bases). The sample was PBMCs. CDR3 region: CASSQGSSGNTIYF. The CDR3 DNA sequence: TGTGCCAGTTCGCAGGGGAGCTCTGGAAACACCATATATTTT.